The clone carrying this T cell receptor beta chain turned up a few times. Its antigen is not identified. The CDR3 has 12 residues. With 2 bases removed from V and 4 bases from J, the gap between germline ends came to 3 bases. Germline CDR1 is SEHNR and CDR2 is FQNEAQ (reference sequence). Clones were sequenced by immunoSEQ multiplex PCR, and TCRdb holds only the in-frame ones, with some missing. The table includes 55,000 to 85,000 clones, roughly 90% detected once. The data derive from a study of graft-versus-host responses after intestinal transplantation. Whole-study results and caveats: Early post-transplant HvG declines tracked with peak circulating GvH clone levels. Recipient-marrow GvH clones were detected, some having first appeared in ileum or blood. Individuals carrying graft-donor T cell macrochimerism showed high graft-versus-host to host-versus-graft clonal ratios in allografts.

The sample in question was unstimulated CD8+ T cells sorted from spleen or lymph node cells, obtained before intestinal transplant. The V gene is TRBV7-9, the J gene TRBJ1-3; D uncertain. The sequence was collected from a human donor who received an intestinal transplant. CDR3 coding DNA: TGTGCCAGCAGCTTACAGGGAAACACCATATATTTT. Amino acids: CASSLQGNTIYF.